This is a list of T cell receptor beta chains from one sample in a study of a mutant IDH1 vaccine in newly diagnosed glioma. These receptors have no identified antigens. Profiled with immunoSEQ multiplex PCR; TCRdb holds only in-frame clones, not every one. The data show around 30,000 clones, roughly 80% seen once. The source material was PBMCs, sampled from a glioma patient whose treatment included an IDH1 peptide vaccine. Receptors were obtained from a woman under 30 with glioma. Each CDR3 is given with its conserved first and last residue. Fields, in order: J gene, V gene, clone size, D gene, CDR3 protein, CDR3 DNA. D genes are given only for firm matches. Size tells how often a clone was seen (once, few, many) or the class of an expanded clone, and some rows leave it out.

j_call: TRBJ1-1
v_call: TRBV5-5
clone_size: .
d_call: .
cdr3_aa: CASSLAPDGANTEAFF
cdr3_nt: TGTGCCAGCAGCTTGGCCCCGGACGGAGCGAACACTGAAGCTTTCTTT

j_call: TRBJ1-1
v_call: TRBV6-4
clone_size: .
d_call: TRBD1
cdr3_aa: CASSDSGTGERDTEAFF
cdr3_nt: TGTGCCAGCAGTGACTCGGGTACAGGGGAGAGGGACACTGAAGCTTTCTTT

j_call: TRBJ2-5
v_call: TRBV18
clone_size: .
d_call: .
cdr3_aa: CASSQGQEETQYF
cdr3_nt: TGTGCCAGCTCACAAGGTCAAGAGGAGACCCAGTACTTC

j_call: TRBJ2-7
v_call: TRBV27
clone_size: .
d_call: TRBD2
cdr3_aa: CASSSSRASGSLEQYF
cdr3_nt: TGTGCCAGCAGTTCGTCAAGGGCTAGCGGGAGCCTCGAGCAGTACTTC

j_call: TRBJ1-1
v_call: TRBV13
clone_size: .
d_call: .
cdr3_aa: CASSFQTAEAFF
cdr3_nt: TGTGCCAGCAGCTTTCAAACCGCTGAAGCTTTCTTT

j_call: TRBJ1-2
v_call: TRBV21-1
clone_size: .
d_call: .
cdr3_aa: CASSRKGGIGDYGYTF
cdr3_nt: TGTGCCAGCAGCAGAAAAGGGGGAATCGGGGACTATGGCTACACCTTC

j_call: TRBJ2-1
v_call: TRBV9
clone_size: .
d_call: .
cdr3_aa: CASSVGASVVGYNEQFF
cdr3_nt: TGTGCCAGCAGCGTAGGGGCTAGCGTGGTTGGCTACAATGAGCAGTTCTTC

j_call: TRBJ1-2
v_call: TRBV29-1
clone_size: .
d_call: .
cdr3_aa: CSVEGTGNYGYTF
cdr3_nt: TGCAGCGTTGAAGGGACGGGCAACTATGGCTACACCTTC

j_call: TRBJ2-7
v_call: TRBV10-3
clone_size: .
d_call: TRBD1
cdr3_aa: CAISDPTRGRYEQYF
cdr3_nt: TGTGCCATCAGTGACCCGACCAGGGGGCGATACGAGCAGTACTTC

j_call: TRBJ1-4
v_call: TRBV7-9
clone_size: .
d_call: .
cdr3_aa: CASSSGATNEKLFF
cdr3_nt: TGTGCCAGCAGCTCGGGAGCAACTAATGAAAAACTGTTTTTT

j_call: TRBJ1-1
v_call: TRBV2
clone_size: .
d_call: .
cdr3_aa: CASSELLGTQNTEAFF
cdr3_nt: TGTGCCAGCAGTGAGCTTTTAGGGACTCAGAACACTGAAGCTTTCTTT

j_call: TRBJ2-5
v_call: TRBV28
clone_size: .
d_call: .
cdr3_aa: CASSLEGETQYF
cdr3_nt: TGTGCCAGCAGTTTGGAAGGGGAGACCCAGTACTTC

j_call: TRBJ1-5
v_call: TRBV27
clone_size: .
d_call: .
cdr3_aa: CASRPDGMSNQPQHF
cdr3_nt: TGTGCCAGCAGACCGGACGGGATGAGCAATCAGCCCCAGCATTTT

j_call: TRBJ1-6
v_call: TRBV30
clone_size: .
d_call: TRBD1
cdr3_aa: CAWATGVLDSPLHF
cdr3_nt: TGTGCCTGGGCGACAGGGGTTCTCGATTCACCCCTCCACTTT

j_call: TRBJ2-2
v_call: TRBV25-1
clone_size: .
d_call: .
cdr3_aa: CASSRMNTGELFF
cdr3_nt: TGTGCCAGCAGTCGTATGAACACCGGGGAGCTGTTTTTT

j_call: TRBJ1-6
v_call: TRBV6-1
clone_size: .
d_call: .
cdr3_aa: CASSDAQADNSPLHF
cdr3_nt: TGTGCCAGCAGTGATGCACAGGCGGATAATTCACCCCTCCACTTT

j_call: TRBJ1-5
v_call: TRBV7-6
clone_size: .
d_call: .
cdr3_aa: CASSLDDSAGQPQHF
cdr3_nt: TGTGCCAGCAGCTTAGACGACTCGGCGGGTCAGCCCCAGCATTTT

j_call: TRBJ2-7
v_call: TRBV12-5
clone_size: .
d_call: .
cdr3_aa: CASGSGSLTTEQYF
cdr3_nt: TGTGCTAGTGGTTCGGGTTCGCTCACTACGGAGCAGTACTTC

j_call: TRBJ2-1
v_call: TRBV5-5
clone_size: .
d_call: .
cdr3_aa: CASSASSATYNEQFF
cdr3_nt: TGTGCCAGCAGCGCTTCTAGCGCGACCTACAATGAGCAGTTCTTC

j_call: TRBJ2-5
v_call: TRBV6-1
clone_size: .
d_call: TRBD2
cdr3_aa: CASSPASGGAETQYF
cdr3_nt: TGTGCCAGCAGCCCCGCTAGCGGGGGGGCTGAGACCCAGTACTTC

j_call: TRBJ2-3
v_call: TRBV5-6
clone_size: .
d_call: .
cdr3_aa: CASSPLAGTDTQYF
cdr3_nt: TGTGCCAGCAGCCCCTTGGCGGGGACAGATACGCAGTATTTT

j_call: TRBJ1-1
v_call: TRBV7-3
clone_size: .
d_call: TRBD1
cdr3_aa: CASSFVQGSEAFF
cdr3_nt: TGTGCCAGCAGCTTTGTACAGGGGAGTGAAGCTTTCTTT

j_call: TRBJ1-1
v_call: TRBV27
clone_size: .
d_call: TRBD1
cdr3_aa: CASTPGAGGARSFF
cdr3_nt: TGTGCCAGCACTCCTGGGGCAGGGGGCGCGAGGTCTTTCTTT

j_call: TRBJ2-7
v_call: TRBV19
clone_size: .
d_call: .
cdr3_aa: CASSPRDYEQYF
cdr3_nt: TGTGCCAGTAGTCCCAGGGACTACGAGCAGTACTTC

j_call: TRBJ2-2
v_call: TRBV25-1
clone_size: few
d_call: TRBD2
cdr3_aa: CASTGTSGGRRTGELFF
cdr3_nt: TGTGCCAGCACAGGGACTAGCGGGGGCCGGAGGACCGGGGAGCTGTTTTTT

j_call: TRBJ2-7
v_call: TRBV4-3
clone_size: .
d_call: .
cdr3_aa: CASSQQISGTSSYEQYF
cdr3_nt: TGCGCCAGCAGCCAGCAAATCTCCGGGACTTCATCCTACGAGCAGTACTTC

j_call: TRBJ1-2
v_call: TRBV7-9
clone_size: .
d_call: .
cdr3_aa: CASSLEGPGYTF
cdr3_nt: TGTGCCAGCAGCTTAGAAGGGCCTGGCTACACCTTC

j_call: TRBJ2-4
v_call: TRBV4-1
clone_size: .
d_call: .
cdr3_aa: CASSLPGTLNIQYF
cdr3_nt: TGCGCCAGCAGCTTACCCGGGACACTTAACATTCAGTACTTC

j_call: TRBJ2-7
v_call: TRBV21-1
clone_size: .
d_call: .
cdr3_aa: CASSGREAVLSYEQYF
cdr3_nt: TGTGCCAGCAGCGGCCGCGAAGCGGTCCTCTCCTACGAGCAGTACTTC

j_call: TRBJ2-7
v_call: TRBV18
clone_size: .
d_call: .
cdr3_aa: CASSLTMTEYYEQYF
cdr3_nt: TGTGCCAGCTCCCTCACGATGACAGAGTACTACGAGCAGTACTTC

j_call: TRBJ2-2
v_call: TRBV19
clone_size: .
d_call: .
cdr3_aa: CASSIWGGELFF
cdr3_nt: TGTGCCAGTAGTATATGGGGCGGGGAGCTGTTTTTT

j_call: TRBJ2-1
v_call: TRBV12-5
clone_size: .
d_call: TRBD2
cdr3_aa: CASGLFPAGGLEQFF
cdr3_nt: TGTGCTAGTGGTTTGTTTCCAGCGGGGGGGCTGGAGCAGTTCTTC

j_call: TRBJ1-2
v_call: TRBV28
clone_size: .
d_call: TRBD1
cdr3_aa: CASRTGANYGYTF
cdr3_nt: TGTGCCAGCAGGACAGGGGCTAACTATGGCTACACCTTC

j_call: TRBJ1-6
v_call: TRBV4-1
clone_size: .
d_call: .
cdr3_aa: CASSQGGFSSPLHF
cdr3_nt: TGCGCCAGCAGCCAAGGGGGATTTTCCTCACCCCTCCACTTT

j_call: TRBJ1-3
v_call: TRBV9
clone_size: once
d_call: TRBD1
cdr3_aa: CASSVGTGSSSGNTIYF
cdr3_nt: TGTGCCAGCAGCGTGGGGACAGGATCGAGCTCTGGAAACACCATATATTTT

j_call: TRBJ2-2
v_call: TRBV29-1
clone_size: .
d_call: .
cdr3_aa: CSVERGSRTGELFF
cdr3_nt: TGCAGCGTTGAACGGGGATCGAGAACCGGGGAGCTGTTTTTT

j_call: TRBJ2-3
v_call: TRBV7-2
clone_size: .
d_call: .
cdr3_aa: CASSFLGPSPGDTQYF
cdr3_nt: TGTGCCAGCAGCTTTCTGGGACCCTCCCCGGGAGATACGCAGTATTTT

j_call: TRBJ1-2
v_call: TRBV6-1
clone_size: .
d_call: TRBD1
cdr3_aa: CASSELQGFDGYTF
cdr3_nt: TGTGCCAGCAGTGAACTACAGGGGTTTGATGGCTACACCTTC

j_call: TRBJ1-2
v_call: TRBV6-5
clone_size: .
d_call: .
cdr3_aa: CASSYDRRSGYTF
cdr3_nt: TGTGCCAGCAGTTACGATAGACGCAGTGGCTACACCTTC

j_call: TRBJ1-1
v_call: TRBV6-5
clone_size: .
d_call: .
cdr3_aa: CASSSPGYTEAFF
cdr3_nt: TGTGCCAGCAGTTCCCCAGGTTACACTGAAGCTTTCTTT

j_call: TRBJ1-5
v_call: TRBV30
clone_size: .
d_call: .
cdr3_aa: CAWGGGGWGQPQHF
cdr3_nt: TGTGCCTGGGGTGGAGGGGGGTGGGGTCAGCCCCAGCATTTT

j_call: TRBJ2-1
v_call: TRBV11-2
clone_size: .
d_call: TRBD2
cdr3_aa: CASSATSGRANEQFF
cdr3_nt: TGTGCCAGCAGCGCGACTAGCGGGAGGGCCAATGAGCAGTTCTTC

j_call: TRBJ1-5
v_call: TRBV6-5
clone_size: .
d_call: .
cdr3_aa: CASRGTGGGNQPQHF
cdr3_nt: TGTGCCAGCCGGGGTACCGGGGGTGGCAATCAGCCCCAGCATTTT

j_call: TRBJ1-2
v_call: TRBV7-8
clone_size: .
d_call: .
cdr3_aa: CASSLNGALNGYTF
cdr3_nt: TGTGCCAGCAGCTTAAACGGGGCGTTGAATGGCTACACCTTC

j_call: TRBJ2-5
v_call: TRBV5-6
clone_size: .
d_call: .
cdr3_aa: CASSLAGETQYF
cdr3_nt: TGTGCCAGCAGCTTGGCTGGAGAGACCCAGTACTTC

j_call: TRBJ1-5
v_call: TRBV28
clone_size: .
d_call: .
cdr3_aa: CASSLSPDRLRPQHF
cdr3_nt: TGTGCCAGCAGTTTATCCCCGGACAGACTGAGGCCCCAGCATTTT

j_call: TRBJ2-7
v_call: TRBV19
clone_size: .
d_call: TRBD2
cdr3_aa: CATVGGLAGGHEQYF
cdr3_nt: TGTGCCACCGTAGGGGGACTAGCGGGAGGCCACGAGCAGTACTTC

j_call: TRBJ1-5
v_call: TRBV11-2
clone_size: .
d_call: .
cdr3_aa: CASSFAGSGNQPQHF
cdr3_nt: TGTGCCAGCAGCTTTGCGGGTTCGGGCAATCAGCCCCAGCATTTT

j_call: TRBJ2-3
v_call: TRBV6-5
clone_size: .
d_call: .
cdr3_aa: CASGLASDTDTQYF
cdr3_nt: TGTGCCAGCGGGCTAGCGAGCGACACAGATACGCAGTATTTT

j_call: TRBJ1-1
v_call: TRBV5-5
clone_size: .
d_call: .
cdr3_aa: CASSLVGSLGPNTEAFF
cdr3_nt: TGTGCCAGCAGCTTGGTCGGCAGTTTAGGGCCGAACACTGAAGCTTTCTTT

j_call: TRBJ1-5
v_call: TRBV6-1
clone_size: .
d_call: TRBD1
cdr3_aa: CASSDPRGLGGNQPQHF
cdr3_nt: TGTGCCAGCAGTGATCCCAGGGGGCTAGGAGGCAATCAGCCCCAGCATTTT

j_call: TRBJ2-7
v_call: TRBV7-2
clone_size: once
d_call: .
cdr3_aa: CASSLDGEQYF
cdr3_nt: TGTGCCAGCAGCTTAGATGGCGAGCAGTACTTC

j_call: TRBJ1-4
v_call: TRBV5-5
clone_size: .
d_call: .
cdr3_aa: CASSLVPVGEKLFF
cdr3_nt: TGTGCCAGCAGCTTGGTCCCGGTCGGTGAAAAACTGTTTTTT

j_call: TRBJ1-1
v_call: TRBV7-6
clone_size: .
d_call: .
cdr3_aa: CASSLAFAANTEAFF
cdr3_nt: TGTGCCAGCAGCTTAGCATTTGCGGCGAACACTGAAGCTTTCTTT

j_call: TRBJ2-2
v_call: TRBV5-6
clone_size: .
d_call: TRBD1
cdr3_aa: CASSLMTGSSGELFF
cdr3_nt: TGTGCCAGCAGCTTGATGACAGGGTCGTCCGGGGAGCTGTTTTTT